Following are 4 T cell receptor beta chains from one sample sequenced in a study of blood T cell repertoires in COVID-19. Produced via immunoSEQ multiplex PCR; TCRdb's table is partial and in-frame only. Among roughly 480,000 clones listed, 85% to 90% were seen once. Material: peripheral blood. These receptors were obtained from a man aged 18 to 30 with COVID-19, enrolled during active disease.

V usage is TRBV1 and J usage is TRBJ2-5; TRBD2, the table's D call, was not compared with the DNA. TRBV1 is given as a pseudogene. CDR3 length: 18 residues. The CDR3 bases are TGCACCAGCAGCCAAGATTACTGGCTAGCGGGTCCCCAAGAGACCCAGTACTTC. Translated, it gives CTSSQDYWLAGPQETQYF.

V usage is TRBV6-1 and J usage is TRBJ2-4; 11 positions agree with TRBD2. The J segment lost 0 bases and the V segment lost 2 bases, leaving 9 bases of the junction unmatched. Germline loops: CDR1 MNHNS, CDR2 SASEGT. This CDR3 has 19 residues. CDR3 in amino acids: CASSELAGGLTIAKNIQYF. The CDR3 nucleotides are TGTGCCAGCAGTGAACTAGCGGGGGGCCTTACTATAGCCAAAAACATTCAGTACTTC.

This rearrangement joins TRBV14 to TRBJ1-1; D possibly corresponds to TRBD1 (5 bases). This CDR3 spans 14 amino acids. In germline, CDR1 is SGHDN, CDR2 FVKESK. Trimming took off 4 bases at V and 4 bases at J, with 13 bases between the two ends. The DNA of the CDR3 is TGTGCCAGCAGCCCAATCGCCAGGGTCACTGAAGCTTTCTTT. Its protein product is CASSPIARVTEAFF.

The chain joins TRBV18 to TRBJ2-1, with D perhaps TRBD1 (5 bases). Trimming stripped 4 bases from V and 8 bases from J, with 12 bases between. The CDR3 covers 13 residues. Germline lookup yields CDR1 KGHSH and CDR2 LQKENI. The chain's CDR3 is CASSQRTRDEQFF. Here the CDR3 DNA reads TGTGCCAGCTCACAGAGGACACGAGATGAGCAGTTCTTC.